The 22 T cell receptor beta chains presented below share a single source sample, sequenced in a study of blood T cells in healthy people across ages. Using a J-beta primer mix together with a sample-barcoded 5' primer, a second PCR was run for roughly 6 to 11 cycles. TCRdb analysed the 5' RACE reads with MiXCR anew, one entry per CDR3 protein. The sample holds roughly 730,000 distinct CDR3 sequences, about 56% seen once. Sequencing was carried out using blood. These receptors all come from a man in his forties in good health.

The chain has TRBV6-1 and TRBJ1-2, with D possibly matching TRBD1 (5 bases). V shed 5 bases and J shed 6 bases, with 16 bases lying between them. The CDR3 is 14 residues long. CDR1 and CDR2 (germline): MNHNS, SASEGT. The CDR3 DNA is TGTGCCAGCAGTCGTGTAGACAGAGGAGATGGCTACACCTTC. Translated, it gives CASSRVDRGDGYTF.

This chain uses TRBV29-1 with TRBJ2-1; D could derive from TRBD1 or TRBD2 (7 bases each). Germline V lookup: CDR1 SQVTM, CDR2 ANQGSEA. The CDR3 contains 17 residues. The CDR3 bases are TGCACCGCGGGGGCAGGGGGATTTTCGTTTTCCCACAATGAGCAGTTCTTC. Its translation: CTAGAGGFSFSHNEQFF.

J is TRBJ2-1 and V is TRBV14; 14 positions match TRBD2. Germline CDR1 SGHDN, CDR2 FVKESK. This CDR3 region has 19 residues. V trimming: 1 base; J trimming: 3 bases; junction bases outside the gene matches: 8. The DNA of the CDR3 is TGTGCCAGCAGCCAAGTGGGGACTAGCGGGGGCACAGTCTACAATGAGCAGTTCTTC. It yields the protein CASSQVGTSGGTVYNEQFF.

This clonotype was picked up a small number of times. J is TRBJ2-3 and V is TRBV5-6; possibly TRBD1 for D (5 bases). This CDR3 is built from 15 residues. Trimming took 0 bases from V and 4 from J, leaving 12 bases between them. The germline gives CDR1 SGHDT, CDR2 YYEEEE. As DNA, the CDR3 is TGTGCCAGCAGCTTGGTTGGCAGGGTGGCAGATACGCAGTATTTT. Translating it yields CASSLVGRVADTQYF.

The V and J genes are TRBV2 and TRBJ2-3, with 8 bases identical to TRBD1. CDR1 is SNHLY, CDR2 FYNNEI, per germline. J gave up 2 bases and V 3 bases, and 7 bases lay outside the gene matches. The CDR3 totals 16 residues. CDR3 loop: CASSDLWTGITDTQYF. The DNA of the CDR3 is TGTGCCAGCAGTGACCTCTGGACAGGGATCACAGATACGCAGTATTTT.

This clonotype was counted only a few times. The CDR3 reads CAISESGTSETDTQYF. As DNA, the CDR3 is TGTGCCATCAGTGAGTCGGGGACTAGCGAGACAGATACGCAGTATTTT. This chain links TRBV10-3 with TRBJ2-3; 10 nucleotides align to TRBD2. Germline-derived CDR1 and CDR2 are ENHRY and SYGVKD. The CDR3 contains 16 residues. The junction had 3 bases not matched to a gene; V was cut back by 0 bases and J by 3 bases.

This rearrangement joins TRBV6-2 or TRBV6-3 to TRBJ2-7; 10 bases are a match to TRBD2. Germline V gene lookup returns CDR1 MNHEY and CDR2 SVGEGT. The CDR3 spans 16 residues. J was trimmed by 4 bases and V by 0 bases; bases with no gene match: 6. CDR3 sequence: CASSYSSGTSAYEQYF. The CDR3 coding sequence is TGTGCCAGCAGTTACTCGAGTGGGACTAGCGCGTACGAGCAGTACTTC.

This clonotype showed up just a few times. The rearrangement joins TRBV25-1 to TRBJ1-1, with D possibly matching TRBD1 (6 bases). CDR3 length: 14 amino acids. With 7 bases removed from V and 2 bases from J, the gap between germline ends came to 14 bases. Germline lookup yields CDR1 MGHDK and CDR2 SYGVNS. CDR3 in amino acids: CASNQRGPNTEAFF. The CDR3 DNA is TGTGCCAGCAACCAACGGGGGCCAAACACTGAAGCTTTCTTT.

The chain has TRBV20-1 and TRBJ2-2; D may be TRBD1 or TRBD2 (5 bases each). The CDR3 contains 16 residues. In germline, CDR1 is DFQATT, CDR2 SNEGSKA (reference sequence). V was trimmed by 0 bases and J by 1 base, leaving 12 bases between them. The CDR3 here is CSARDRRDRNTGELFF. In DNA, the CDR3 is TGCAGTGCTAGAGATCGCAGGGACCGGAACACCGGGGAGCTGTTTTTT.

The chain carries TRBV5-1 and TRBJ2-7; 9 nucleotides line up with TRBD2. There are 13 residues in the CDR3. J gave up 6 bases and V 5 bases, and 6 bases lay outside the gene matches. From germline, CDR1 is SGHRS and CDR2 YFSETQ. CDR3 protein: CASSVAGVPEQYF. In DNA, the CDR3 is TGCGCCAGCAGTGTAGCGGGAGTCCCCGAGCAGTACTTC.

The chain recombines TRBV14 with TRBJ2-1; 10 bases are shared with TRBD2. With V trimmed by 0 bases and J by 10 bases, 6 bases remained unmatched. The CDR3 covers 15 residues. The germline gives CDR1 SGHDN, CDR2 FVKESK. This chain's CDR3 is CASSQDNVAGGEQFF. DNA of the CDR3: TGTGCCAGCAGCCAAGATAACGTAGCGGGGGGCGAGCAGTTCTTC.

In its sample, this clonotype was seen a few times. This chain connects TRBV6-5 to TRBJ1-2; D gene uncertain. Germline values: CDR1 MNHEY, CDR2 SVGAGI. The CDR3 covers 13 residues. V was cut by 2 bases and J by 4 bases, with 8 bases left in between. The CDR3 sequence is CASSYPRSYGYTF. CDR3 nucleotide sequence: TGTGCCAGCAGTTACCCCCGGAGCTATGGCTACACCTTC.

In this sample, this clonotype turned up a few times. The chain joins TRBV20-1 to TRBJ2-3; TRBD1 aligns across 9 bases. The CDR3 is made up of 15 amino acids. The junction had 4 bases not matched to a gene; V was cut back by 2 bases and J by 1 base. Germline V gives CDR1 DFQATT, CDR2 SNEGSKA (reference sequence). The CDR3 protein is CSARRRTGGTDTQYF. CDR3 sequence (DNA): TGCAGTGCTAGACGTCGGACAGGGGGCACAGATACGCAGTATTTT.

The V and J genes are TRBV29-1 and TRBJ2-6; D unresolved. Germline loops: CDR1 SQVTM, CDR2 ANQGSEA. This CDR3 is 12 amino acids long. The V gene lost 3 bases and the J gene lost 4 bases, with 4 bases spanning the gap. CDR3 region: CSVDFGANVLTF. For the CDR3, the DNA is TGCAGCGTTGATTTCGGGGCCAACGTCCTGACTTTC.

This clonotype was detected a few times. This sequence joins TRBV6-5 and TRBJ1-4, with D possibly TRBD1 on 6 matching bases. The V and J ends lost 6 bases and 5 bases respectively, with 16 bases between them. This CDR3 has 15 amino acids. The germline gives CDR1 MNHEY, CDR2 SVGAGI. The CDR3, as DNA: TGTGCCAGCAGACACGCGAGACAGGAGAATGAAAAACTGTTTTTT. Amino acids: CASRHARQENEKLFF.

This clonotype was seen a few times. V is TRBV3-1 and J is TRBJ2-5; D is ambiguous. The CDR3 has 17 residues. Germline V gives CDR1 LGHDT, CDR2 YNNKEL (reference sequence). Trimming cost V 0 bases and J 1 base, with 15 bases left between them. CDR3 DNA sequence: TGTGCCAGCAGCCAAGAAGGTCGAGCGCGCTCCCAAGAGACCCAGTACTTC. It yields the protein CASSQEGRARSQETQYF.

The CDR3 nucleotides are TGTGCCACCAGTGATACCCGGGACTTGCAAGAGACCCAGTACTTC. Protein: CATSDTRDLQETQYF. The gene calls are TRBV24-1 and TRBJ2-5, with a weak D call TRBD2 (6 bases). The CDR3 contains 15 residues. Germline V gene sequence: CDR1 KGHDR, CDR2 SFDVKD. V was clipped by 3 bases and J by 2 bases, with 12 bases between them.

The chain couples TRBV28 to TRBJ1-5; D may be TRBD1 (5 bases). This CDR3 spans 14 amino acids. Germline V CDR1 and CDR2: MDHEN, SYDVKM. Trimming shortened V by 9 bases and J by 5 bases, and 17 bases separated the two germline ends. CDR3 DNA: TGTGCCAGTACTTGGGAAGGGGCGGATCAGCCCCAGCATTTT. Its protein product is CASTWEGADQPQHF.

This chain links TRBV20-1 with TRBJ2-4; 7 bases are shared with TRBD2. The DNA matches TRBJ2-7 better at its end, which makes the J call doubtful. The CDR3 is made up of 13 amino acids. The germline V gene encodes CDR1 DFQATT and CDR2 SNEGSKA (reference sequence). CDR3 DNA: TGCAGTGCGGCAAAGCGGGAAGCCTACGAGCAGTACTTC. This encodes CSAAKREAYEQYF.

The CDR3 nucleotides are TGTGCCAGCAGCTCAACGACAGGGATGAAGACCCAGTACTTC. Translated, it gives CASSSTTGMKTQYF. V is TRBV7-6 and J is TRBJ2-5; TRBD1 matches at 7 bases. Germline values: CDR1 SGHVS, CDR2 FNYEAQ. J gave up 6 bases and V 4 bases, and 8 bases lay outside the gene matches. The CDR3 totals 14 residues.

This clonotype was found a few times. The chain has TRBV7-8 and TRBJ2-4, with 12 bases aligning to TRBD2. Germline CDR1 SGHVS, CDR2 FQNEAQ. Trimming cost V 8 bases and J 4 bases; bases outside gene matches: 3. The CDR3 has 14 amino acids. CDR3 residues: CASGLAGGKNIQYF. DNA for the CDR3: TGTGCCAGCGGGCTAGCGGGGGGGAAAAACATTCAGTACTTC.

This clonotype turned up a few times. This chain uses TRBV7-2 with TRBJ1-2, with 7 bases identical to TRBD1. J lost 3 bases, V lost 0 bases, and 4 bases had no gene match. CDR3 length: 15 amino acids. CDR1 and CDR2 from the germline V gene are SGHTA and FQGNSA. CDR3 in amino acids: CASSLAKGQYYGYTF. CDR3 sequence (DNA): TGTGCCAGCAGCTTAGCGAAGGGACAGTACTATGGCTACACCTTC.